Listed here are 5 T cell receptor beta chains from one sample, sequenced in a study of T cell responses to AZD1222 COVID-19 vaccine. Some clones are missing from TCRdb's copy, which holds only in-frame ones; the method was immunoSEQ multiplex PCR. The profile shows about 110,000 clones, roughly nine tenths of them singletons. Sample: peripheral blood, taken on day 0 of AZD1222 vaccination. These receptors originate from an adult in good health.

The chain carries TRBV18 and TRBJ1-1; D unresolved. Germline V gene lookup returns CDR1 KGHSH and CDR2 LQKENI. CDR3 length: 14 amino acids. Deletions cut 1 base from V and 0 bases from J, with 6 bases between. The CDR3 DNA reads TGTGCCAGCTCACCACAGGACTTGAACACTGAAGCTTTCTTT. This encodes CASSPQDLNTEAFF.

The chain uses TRBV28 and TRBJ2-1; the D gene is possibly TRBD2 (5 bases). The CDR3 runs to 12 residues. CDR1 is MDHEN and CDR2 is SYDVKM in the germline V gene. The V end lost 3 bases, the J end lost 10 bases, and 10 bases lay between the germline ends. The CDR3 DNA sequence: TGTGCCAGCAGTTTGGGCCAGCGGGAGCAGTTCTTC. The encoded protein is CASSLGQREQFF.

The chain employs TRBV6-5 and TRBJ2-1, with 10 bases identical to TRBD2. With V trimmed by 0 bases and J by 8 bases, 7 bases remained unmatched. This CDR3 contains 16 residues. The germline gives CDR1 MNHEY, CDR2 SVGAGI. In DNA form, the CDR3 reads TGTGCCAGCAGTTACTCGTTACTAGCGGGATGGGATGAGCAGTTCTTC. Encoded protein: CASSYSLLAGWDEQFF.

This clone was counted once. The chain is built from TRBV28 and TRBJ1-3; weak D call: TRBD1 (5 bases). V lost 7 bases, J lost 5 bases, and 18 bases lay in between. The CDR3 spans 15 residues. Per germline, CDR1 MDHEN and CDR2 SYDVKM. CDR3 loop: CASTTTQGPRNTIYF. The DNA for the CDR3 is TGTGCCAGCACCACGACTCAGGGTCCCCGAAACACCATATATTTT.

The chain couples TRBV5-1 to TRBJ2-2; weak D call: TRBD1 (6 bases). V shed 2 bases and J shed 8 bases, with 13 bases lying between them. Germline CDR1 and CDR2: SGHRS and YFSETQ. The CDR3 has 14 residues. The CDR3 is CASSLRQVEGELFF. In DNA, the CDR3 is TGCGCCAGCAGCTTACGACAGGTGGAAGGGGAGCTGTTTTTT.